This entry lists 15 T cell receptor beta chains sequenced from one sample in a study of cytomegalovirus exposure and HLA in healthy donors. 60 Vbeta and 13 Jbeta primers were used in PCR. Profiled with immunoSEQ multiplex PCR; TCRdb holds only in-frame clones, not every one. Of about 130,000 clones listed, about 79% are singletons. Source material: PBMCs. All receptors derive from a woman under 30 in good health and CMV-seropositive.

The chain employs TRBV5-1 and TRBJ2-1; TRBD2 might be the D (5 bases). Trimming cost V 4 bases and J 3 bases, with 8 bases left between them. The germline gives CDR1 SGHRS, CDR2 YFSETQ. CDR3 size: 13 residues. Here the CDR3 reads CASSPDYYNEQFF. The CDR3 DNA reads TGCGCCAGCAGCCCCGACTACTACAATGAGCAGTTCTTC.

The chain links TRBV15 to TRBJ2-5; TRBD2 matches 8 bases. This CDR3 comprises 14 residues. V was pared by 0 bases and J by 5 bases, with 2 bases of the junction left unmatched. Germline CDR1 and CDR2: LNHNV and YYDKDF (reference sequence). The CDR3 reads CATSREAGAETQYF. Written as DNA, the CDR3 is TGTGCCACCAGCAGAGAAGCGGGGGCGGAGACCCAGTACTTC.

The CDR3 spells CASSSQGRGNSPLHF. In DNA, the CDR3 is TGTGCCAGCAGCTCGCAGGGAAGGGGTAATTCACCCCTCCACTTT. The rearrangement joins TRBV7-8 to TRBJ1-6; tentative D call: TRBD1 (5 bases). This CDR3 is built from 15 residues. CDR1 is SGHVS, CDR2 FQNEAQ, per germline. V was shortened by 4 bases and J by 6 bases, with 13 bases between the two germline ends.

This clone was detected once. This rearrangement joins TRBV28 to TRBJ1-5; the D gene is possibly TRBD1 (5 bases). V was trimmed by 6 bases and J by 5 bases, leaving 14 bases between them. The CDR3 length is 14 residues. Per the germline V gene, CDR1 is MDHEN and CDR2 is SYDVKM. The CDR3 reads CASSPAGFDQPQHF. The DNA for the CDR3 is TGTGCCAGCAGCCCGGCAGGGTTTGATCAGCCCCAGCATTTT.

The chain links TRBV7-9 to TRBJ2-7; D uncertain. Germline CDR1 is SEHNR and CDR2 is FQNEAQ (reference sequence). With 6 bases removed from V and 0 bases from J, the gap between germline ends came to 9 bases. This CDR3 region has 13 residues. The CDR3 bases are TGTGCCAGCAGTAAGCCGAGCTCCTACGAGCAGTACTTC. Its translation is CASSKPSSYEQYF.

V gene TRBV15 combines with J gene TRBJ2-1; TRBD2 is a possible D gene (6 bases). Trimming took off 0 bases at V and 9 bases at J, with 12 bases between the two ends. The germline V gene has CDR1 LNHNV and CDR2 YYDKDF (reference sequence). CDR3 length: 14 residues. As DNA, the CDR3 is TGTGCCACCAGCAGAGACCTGCTCGGGGGTGAGCAGTTCTTC. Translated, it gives CATSRDLLGGEQFF. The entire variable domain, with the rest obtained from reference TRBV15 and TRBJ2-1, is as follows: DAMVIQNPRYQVTQFGKPVTLSCSQTLNHNVMYWYQQKSSQAPKLLFHYYDKDFNNEADTPDNFQSRRPNTSFCFLDIRSPGLGDTAMYLCATSRDLLGGEQFFGPGTRLTVL.

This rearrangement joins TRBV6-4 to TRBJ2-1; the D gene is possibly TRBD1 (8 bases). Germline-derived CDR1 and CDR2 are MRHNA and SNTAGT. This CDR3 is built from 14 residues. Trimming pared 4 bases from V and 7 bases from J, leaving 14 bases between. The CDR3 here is CASSAQGEGNEQFF. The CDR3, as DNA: TGTGCCAGCAGTGCACAGGGGGAGGGTAATGAGCAGTTCTTC.

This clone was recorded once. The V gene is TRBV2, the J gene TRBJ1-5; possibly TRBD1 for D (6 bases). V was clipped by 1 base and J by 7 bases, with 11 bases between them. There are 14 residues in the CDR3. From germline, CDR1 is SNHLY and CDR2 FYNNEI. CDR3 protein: CASSEETGGQPQHF. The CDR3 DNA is TGTGCCAGCAGTGAAGAGACGGGGGGCCAGCCCCAGCATTTT.

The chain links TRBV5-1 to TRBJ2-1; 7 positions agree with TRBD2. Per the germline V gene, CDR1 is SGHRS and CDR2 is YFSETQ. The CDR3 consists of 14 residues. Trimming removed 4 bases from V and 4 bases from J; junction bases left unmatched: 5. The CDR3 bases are TGCGCCAGCAGCGTCGGTAGCGGGTACAATGAGCAGTTCTTC. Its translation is CASSVGSGYNEQFF.

CDR3 sequence: CASSLRGTANYGYTF. For the CDR3, the DNA is TGTGCCAGCAGCTTGAGGGGGACAGCCAACTATGGCTACACCTTC. This chain uses TRBV5-6 with TRBJ1-2; 7 bases fit TRBD1. The trim removed 1 base at V and 2 bases at J, leaving 5 bases unmatched. This CDR3 spans 15 amino acids. Germline CDR1 is SGHDT and CDR2 is YYEEEE.

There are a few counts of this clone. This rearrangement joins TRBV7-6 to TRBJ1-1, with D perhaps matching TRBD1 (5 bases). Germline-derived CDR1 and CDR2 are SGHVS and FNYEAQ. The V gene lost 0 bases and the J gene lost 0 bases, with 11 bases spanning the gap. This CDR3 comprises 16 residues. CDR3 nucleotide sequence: TGTGCCAGCAGCTTAGCGGTAGGGGCCCTGAACACTGAAGCTTTCTTT. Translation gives CASSLAVGALNTEAFF.

CDR3 residues: CASSRTLRGANNSPLHF. For the CDR3, the DNA is TGTGCCAGCAGCCGCACCCTACGTGGGGCTAATAATTCACCCCTCCACTTT. This rearrangement joins TRBV5-4 to TRBJ1-6, with D perhaps matching TRBD1 (5 bases). CDR1 and CDR2 (germline): SGHNT, YYREEE (reference sequence). The CDR3 loop spans 17 amino acids. The V gene lost 4 bases and the J gene lost 5 bases, with 19 bases spanning the gap.

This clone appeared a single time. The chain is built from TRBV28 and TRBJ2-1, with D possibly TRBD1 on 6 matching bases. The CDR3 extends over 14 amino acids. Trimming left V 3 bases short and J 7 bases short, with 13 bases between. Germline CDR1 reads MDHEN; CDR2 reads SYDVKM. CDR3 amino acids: CASSFPGHSNEQFF. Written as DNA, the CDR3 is TGTGCCAGCAGTTTCCCGGGACATTCGAATGAGCAGTTCTTC.

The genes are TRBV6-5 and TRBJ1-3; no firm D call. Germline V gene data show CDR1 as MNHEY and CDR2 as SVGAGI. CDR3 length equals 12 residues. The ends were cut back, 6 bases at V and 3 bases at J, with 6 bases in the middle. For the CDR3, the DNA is TGTGCCAGCAGCCCCAATGGAAACACCATATATTTT. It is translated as CASSPNGNTIYF.

This chain's CDR3 is CASSFSGPNTEAFF. CDR3 bases: TGTGCCAGCAGTTTTTCAGGGCCTAACACTGAAGCTTTCTTT. V gene TRBV27 combines with J gene TRBJ1-1, with D perhaps TRBD1 (5 bases). The CDR3 is made up of 14 amino acids. V shed 3 bases and J shed 2 bases, with 10 bases lying between them. Germline V CDR1 and CDR2: MNHEY, SMNVEV (reference sequence).